This TCR beta chain was captured in a study of blood T cell repertoires in COVID-19. The overall study: Specimens from acute and convalescent COVID-19 originated in the United States, Italy and Spain. T cells, B-cell-depleted T cells, or PBMCs provided the cDNA or gDNA that served as material.

Original handling: Cell counts per sample came from amplifying reference gene primers. The table came from immunoSEQ multiplex PCR; TCRdb's copy has only in-frame clones and leaves some out. The V and J calls and clone size were taken over from that table, and D and trimming were inferred from the DNA. Seen here are roughly 160,000 clones, about 88% observed once, and the top ten hold around a quarter. The specimen was peripheral blood. This TCR came from a man aged 55 to 70 with acute or convalescent COVID-19.

CDR3 sequence: CASRSNQPQHF. The CDR3 DNA sequence: TGTGCCAGCCGGAGTAATCAGCCCCAGCATTTT. The chain carries TRBV28 and TRBJ1-5; unclear D gene. Between the trimmed V and J ends, which lost 8 bases and 4 bases, there was a span of 6 bases. The CDR3 extends over 11 amino acids. CDR1 is MDHEN, CDR2 SYDVKM, per germline. Complete variable domain (other parts from reference TRBV28 and TRBJ1-5): DVKVTQSSRYLVKRTGEKVFLECVQDMDHENMFWYRQDPGLGLRLIYFSYDVKMKEKGDIPEGYSVSREKKERFSLILESASTNQTSMYLCASRSNQPQHFGDGTRLSIL.